A selection of T cell receptor beta chains follows, all from one sample in a study of regulatory T cells in long-lasting Graves disease. TCRdb re-called the multiplex PCR reads with MiXCR, one entry per CDR3 protein. The data contain 360,000 or so distinct CDR3 sequences, about 11% of them singletons. These data also formed part of another study, on T cells in Graves' hyperthyroidism and ophthalmopathy.

The material sequenced was peripheral blood mononuclear cells (PBMCs), taken at new diagnosis, from a patient treated with antithyroid drugs. Source of these receptors: a woman between 18 and 29 years old with Graves disease. Both conserved end residues are part of each CDR3. The D gene is left open where the match is weak. Size tells how often a clone was seen (once, few, many) or the class of an expanded clone, and some rows leave it out.

d_call	v_call	j_call	clone_size	cdr3_nt	cdr3_aa
-	TRBV12-3/TRBV12-4	TRBJ1-1	-	TGTGCCAGCAGTTTAAGTTTGGGGCGCCCAACTGAAGCTTTCTTT	CASSLSLGRPTEAFF
TRBD1	TRBV10-3	TRBJ2-5	many	TGTGCCATCAGCCCGGACAGGGCGCGTCAAGAGACCCAGTACTTC	CAISPDRARQETQYF
-	TRBV6-1	TRBJ2-1	many	TGTGCCAGCAGTCCCCCGTGGTCGGCCTATGGTGAGCAGTTCTTC	CASSPPWSAYGEQFF
-	TRBV5-5	TRBJ2-7	-	TGTGCCAGCAGCTTACCATCTAGCCCCTACGAGCAGTACTTC	CASSLPSSPYEQYF
-	TRBV20-1	TRBJ2-1	many	TGCAGTGCCCCGAGGTGGGGCAGGGGCTCCTACAATGAGCAGTTCTTC	CSAPRWGRGSYNEQFF
-	TRBV20-1	TRBJ2-2	-	TGCAGTGCTAGAGATGAGTGGCAGGGGCGAAACACCGGGGGGCTGTTTTTT	CSARDEWQGRNTGGLFF
TRBD1	TRBV20-1	TRBJ2-5	many	TGCAGTGCTGGCACAACCGGGACAGGGGTGAAGACCCAGTACTTC	CSAGTTGTGVKTQYF
-	TRBV10-3	TRBJ2-5	many	TGTGCCATCAGTGAGTCGGGCAGTCAAGAGACCCAGTACTTC	CAISESGSQETQYF
-	TRBV6-2/TRBV6-3	TRBJ2-2	few	TGTGCCAGCAGAGACGGGGAGCTGTTTTTT	CASRDGELFF
TRBD1	TRBV2	TRBJ1-2	many	TGTGCCAGCAGTGAACCGGGACAGGTCTTGGGCTATGGCTACACCTTC	CASSEPGQVLGYGYTF
-	TRBV5-1	TRBJ2-1	-	TGCGCCAGCAGCCCGAGACCGGAGTATGTATACAATGAGCAGTTCTTC	CASSPRPEYVYNEQFF
-	TRBV12-3/TRBV12-4	TRBJ2-1	many	TGTGCCAGCAGTCCGGCTTCAGGATCAGGGGCCTACAATGAGCAGTTCTTC	CASSPASGSGAYNEQFF
-	TRBV7-9	TRBJ1-1	many	TGTGCCAGCAGCTTAGTATGGAACAGCCCTGAAGCTTTCTTT	CASSLVWNSPEAFF
-	TRBV12-3/TRBV12-4	TRBJ2-2	many	TGTGCCAGCACCCTTGTGAGGGAGCGCGGGGAGCTGTTTTTT	CASTLVRERGELFF
-	TRBV28	TRBJ2-7	many	TGTGCCAGTTCGGTAAGCGGTGGCGAGCAGTACTTC	CASSVSGGEQYF
TRBD2	TRBV12-3/TRBV12-4	TRBJ2-5	many	TGTGCCAGCAGTTTAAAGGGTCGTCTAGCGGGAAGGGAGACCCAGTACTTC	CASSLKGRLAGRETQYF
-	TRBV13	TRBJ2-7	-	TGTGCCAGCAGCTTAGTCAGGAGGACCGAGCAGTACTTC	CASSLVRRTEQYF
-	TRBV6-5	TRBJ2-5	few	TGTGCCAGCAGTTACGACCCTAGCTCGGGAGAGACCCAGTACTTC	CASSYDPSSGETQYF
-	TRBV6-1	TRBJ1-5	-	TGTGCCAGCAGCCCGCCTGGGGCAGTCCAGCCCCAGCATTTT	CASSPPGAVQPQHF
TRBD2	TRBV12-3/TRBV12-4	TRBJ2-3	-	TGTGCCAGCAGTTCCCGGGGGGGTTCAGATACGCAGTATTTT	CASSSRGGSDTQYF
-	TRBV14	TRBJ2-1	many	TGTGCCAGCGCGAAATTCTCCCAGGGGAATGAGCAGTTCTTC	CASAKFSQGNEQFF
-	TRBV27	TRBJ2-1	many	TGTGCCAGCAGTCCACTCGACCGTATGGGCGTCTATGAGCAGTTCTTC	CASSPLDRMGVYEQFF
-	TRBV2	TRBJ2-1	-	TGTGACACCGACTTTTTAGAAGGGGCTAATGAGCAGTTCTTC	CDTDFLEGANEQFF
TRBD2	TRBV4-3	TRBJ2-3	-	TGCGCCAGCAGCCAAGACGGCGGGGGGGCCGGAGATACGCAGTATTTT	CASSQDGGGAGDTQYF
-	TRBV18	TRBJ2-2	many	TGTGCCAGCTCACCAAGAGGCCCCGGGGAGCTGTTTTTT	CASSPRGPGELFF
-	TRBV5-1	TRBJ2-5	-	TGCGCCAGCAGCTTCGTCCAAGAGACCCAGTACTTC	CASSFVQETQYF
-	TRBV7-9	TRBJ2-1	few	TGTGCCAGCAGCCCAAGGGGGGGCCGGGGCTACAATGAGCAGTTCTTC	CASSPRGGRGYNEQFF
-	TRBV20-1	TRBJ2-5	many	TGCAGTGCCCACAGTAGGGGCCAAGAGACCCAGTACTTC	CSAHSRGQETQYF
-	TRBV20-1	TRBJ1-2	-	TGCAGTGCTTTACAGTGGAACTATGGCTACACCTTC	CSALQWNYGYTF
-	TRBV27	TRBJ1-5	many	TGTGCCAGCATGGGGGCAGAAGGCAATCAGCCCCAGCATTTT	CASMGAEGNQPQHF
-	TRBV7-2	TRBJ1-5	many	TGTGCCAGCAGCTTAGAACCCTTCAATCAGCCCCAGCATTTT	CASSLEPFNQPQHF
TRBD2	TRBV6-5	TRBJ2-1	many	TGTGCCAGCAGTTACTTGCTAGCGGGAGACTACAATGAGCAGTTCTTC	CASSYLLAGDYNEQFF
-	TRBV4-3	TRBJ1-1	-	TGCGCCAGCAGCCGGCCGCAATCGCCAGGGGAAATGAACACTGAAGCTTTCTTT	CASSRPQSPGEMNTEAFF
-	TRBV28	TRBJ2-1	many	TGTGCCAGCAGTTTAGGGGGGCGCCTTGACAATGAGCAGTTCTTC	CASSLGGRLDNEQFF
-	TRBV12-3/TRBV12-4	TRBJ2-2	-	TGTGCCAGCAGCTCCAACAGGGGGGGAGGCACCGGGGAGCTGTTTTTT	CASSSNRGGGTGELFF
-	TRBV30	TRBJ2-7	many	TGTGCCTGGAGGAGGGGTCTAGGGGACTACGAGCAGTACTTC	CAWRRGLGDYEQYF
-	TRBV11-2	TRBJ1-1	many	TGTGCCAGCAGCCGGGGCCTAGACGTTGAGGCTTTCTTT	CASSRGLDVEAFF
-	TRBV20-1	TRBJ2-7	-	TGCAGTGCAAGGTCAGTTGGGTTGTCATCGCAGTACTTC	CSARSVGLSSQYF
-	TRBV12-3/TRBV12-4	TRBJ1-3	many	TGTGCCAGCAGTTCCAGCGACTCTGGAAACACCATATATTTT	CASSSSDSGNTIYF
-	TRBV11-2	TRBJ1-2	many	TGTGCCAGCAGCTTAGGCTGGACGGAAGATGGCTACACCTTC	CASSLGWTEDGYTF
-	TRBV20-1	TRBJ1-2	-	TGCAGTGCTATCTCCCGACAGGACCAGAACTATGGCTACACCTTC	CSAISRQDQNYGYTF
-	TRBV7-2	TRBJ2-7	many	TGTGCCAGCAGCTTAGGTGGCAGGAGGAACGAGCAGTACTTC	CASSLGGRRNEQYF
-	TRBV13	TRBJ2-4	few	TGTGCCAGCAGCTTTACGGGGCTAGCCAAAAACATTCAGTACTTC	CASSFTGLAKNIQYF
-	TRBV11-1	TRBJ1-1	many	TGTGCCAGCAGTTTTAACAGTAAGGTGAACACTGAAGCTTTCTTT	CASSFNSKVNTEAFF
TRBD1	TRBV5-6	TRBJ2-2	-	TGTGCCAGCAGCTTTGGACAGGTCGGGGAGCTGTTTTTT	CASSFGQVGELFF
-	TRBV13	TRBJ2-1	many	TGTGCCAGCAGCTTAGGGGTGGGACGGGGCAATGAGCAGTTCTTC	CASSLGVGRGNEQFF
-	TRBV4-3	TRBJ1-2	many	TGCGCCAGCAGCCAAGATAGGAGGGAAGGGAAAGGCTACACCTTC	CASSQDRREGKGYTF
TRBD2	TRBV19	TRBJ2-2	-	TGTGCCAGTAGTTTTGAGGGTGGACCCCTTGGTAGCGGGGCGAACACCGGGGAGCTGTTTTTT	CASSFEGGPLGSGANTGELFF
-	TRBV20-1	TRBJ2-7	-	TGCAGTGCTAGAAACGGCGTCTCCTACGAGCAGTACTTC	CSARNGVSYEQYF
-	TRBV10-3	TRBJ1-1	-	TGTGCCATCAGTGCATTCGGGGGGGGGAACACTGAAGCTTTCTTT	CAISAFGGGNTEAFF